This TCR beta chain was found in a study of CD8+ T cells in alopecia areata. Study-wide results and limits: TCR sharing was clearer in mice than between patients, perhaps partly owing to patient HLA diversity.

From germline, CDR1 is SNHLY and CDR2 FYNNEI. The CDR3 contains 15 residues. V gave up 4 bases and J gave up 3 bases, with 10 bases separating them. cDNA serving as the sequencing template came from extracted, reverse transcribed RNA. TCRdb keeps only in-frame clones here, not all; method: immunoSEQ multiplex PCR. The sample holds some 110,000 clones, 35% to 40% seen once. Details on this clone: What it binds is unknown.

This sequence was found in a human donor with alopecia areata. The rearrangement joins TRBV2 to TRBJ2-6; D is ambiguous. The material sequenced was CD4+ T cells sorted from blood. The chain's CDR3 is CASSAAGRGANVLTF. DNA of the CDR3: TGTGCCAGCAGTGCGGCTGGTCGTGGGGCCAACGTCCTGACTTTC.